The 6 T cell receptor beta chains below all came from one sample that was sequenced in a study of cytomegalovirus exposure and HLA in healthy donors. PCR used 60 Vbeta primers and 13 Jbeta primers. The table came from immunoSEQ multiplex PCR; TCRdb's copy has only in-frame clones and leaves some out. Of over 70,000 clones listed, 80% were seen once; the top ten hold 2%. Sample: PBMCs. Receptors were obtained from a man younger than 30 in good health and CMV-seronegative.

The chain's CDR3 is CASSLGLVIPGNEKLFF. The CDR3 region has the DNA TGTGCCAGCAGCTTAGGCCTTGTGATTCCGGGTAATGAAAAACTGTTTTTT. The V and J genes are TRBV13 and TRBJ1-4; D is unresolved. V dropped 0 bases and J dropped 4 bases, with 15 bases sitting between them. Germline loops: CDR1 PRHDT, CDR2 FYEKMQ (reference sequence). This CDR3 is 17 amino acids long.

The chain is built from TRBV5-3 and TRBJ2-7; TRBD1 agrees at 9 bases. TRBV5-3 is flagged as an ORF with uncertain function. This CDR3 is built from 15 residues. J was trimmed by 2 bases and V by 0 bases; bases with no gene match: 3. The CDR3 sequence is CARSLAGTGPYEQYF. CDR3 DNA: TGTGCCAGAAGCTTGGCCGGGACAGGGCCCTACGAGCAGTACTTC.

This chain connects TRBV29-1 to TRBJ2-7; weak D call: TRBD1 (7 bases). This CDR3 region has 15 residues. Trimming pared 0 bases from V and 0 bases from J, leaving 12 bases between. Germline CDR1 is SQVTM and CDR2 is ANQGSEA. The CDR3 region has the DNA TGCAGCGTTGAAGATCCTCAGGGGGGCTCCTACGAGCAGTACTTC. Encoded protein: CSVEDPQGGSYEQYF.

The chain combines TRBV5-4 with TRBJ2-7; 9 bases agree with TRBD1. The V gene end was trimmed by 4 bases and the J gene end by 3 bases; junction bases not matched to a gene: 11. CDR3 length: 16 residues. Per the germline V gene, CDR1 is SGHNT and CDR2 is YYREEE (reference sequence). CDR3 sequence (DNA): TGTGCCAGCAGCCCACCGGGAGGACAGGGGATCTACGAGCAGTACTTC. It translates to CASSPPGGQGIYEQYF.

This chain links TRBV5-6 with TRBJ2-3; a weak D match, TRBD2 (7 bases). CDR1 and CDR2 from the germline V gene are SGHDT and YYEEEE. The CDR3 covers 16 residues. Trimming shortened V by 0 bases and J by 2 bases, and 13 bases separated the two germline ends. The CDR3 loop is CASSLVVRGATDTQYF. CDR3 sequence (DNA): TGTGCCAGCAGCTTGGTAGTCCGGGGGGCCACAGATACGCAGTATTTT. The full variable domain, its missing parts supplied by reference TRBV5-6 and TRBJ2-3, is DAGVTQSPTHLIKTRGQQVTLRCSPKSGHDTVSWYQQALGQGPQFIFQYYEEEERQRGNFPDRFSGHQFPNYSSELNVNALLLGDSALYLCASSLVVRGATDTQYFGPGTRLTVL.

The V gene is TRBV25-1, the J gene TRBJ2-5, with 9 bases fitting TRBD2. The germline gives CDR1 MGHDK, CDR2 SYGVNS. This CDR3 comprises 17 residues. V lost 4 bases, J lost 4 bases, and 13 bases stayed unmatched. CDR3 DNA: TGTGCCAGCAGTGCCATGCGGGGGGGCGGGTGGGGAGAGACCCAGTACTTC. Translated: CASSAMRGGGWGETQYF. The variable domain in full, completed from reference TRBV25-1 and TRBJ2-5, reads EADIYQTPRYLVIGTGKKITLECSQTMGHDKMYWYQQDPGMELHLIHYSYGVNSTEKGDLSSESTVSRIRTEHFPLTLESARPSHTSQYLCASSAMRGGGWGETQYFGPGTRLLVL.